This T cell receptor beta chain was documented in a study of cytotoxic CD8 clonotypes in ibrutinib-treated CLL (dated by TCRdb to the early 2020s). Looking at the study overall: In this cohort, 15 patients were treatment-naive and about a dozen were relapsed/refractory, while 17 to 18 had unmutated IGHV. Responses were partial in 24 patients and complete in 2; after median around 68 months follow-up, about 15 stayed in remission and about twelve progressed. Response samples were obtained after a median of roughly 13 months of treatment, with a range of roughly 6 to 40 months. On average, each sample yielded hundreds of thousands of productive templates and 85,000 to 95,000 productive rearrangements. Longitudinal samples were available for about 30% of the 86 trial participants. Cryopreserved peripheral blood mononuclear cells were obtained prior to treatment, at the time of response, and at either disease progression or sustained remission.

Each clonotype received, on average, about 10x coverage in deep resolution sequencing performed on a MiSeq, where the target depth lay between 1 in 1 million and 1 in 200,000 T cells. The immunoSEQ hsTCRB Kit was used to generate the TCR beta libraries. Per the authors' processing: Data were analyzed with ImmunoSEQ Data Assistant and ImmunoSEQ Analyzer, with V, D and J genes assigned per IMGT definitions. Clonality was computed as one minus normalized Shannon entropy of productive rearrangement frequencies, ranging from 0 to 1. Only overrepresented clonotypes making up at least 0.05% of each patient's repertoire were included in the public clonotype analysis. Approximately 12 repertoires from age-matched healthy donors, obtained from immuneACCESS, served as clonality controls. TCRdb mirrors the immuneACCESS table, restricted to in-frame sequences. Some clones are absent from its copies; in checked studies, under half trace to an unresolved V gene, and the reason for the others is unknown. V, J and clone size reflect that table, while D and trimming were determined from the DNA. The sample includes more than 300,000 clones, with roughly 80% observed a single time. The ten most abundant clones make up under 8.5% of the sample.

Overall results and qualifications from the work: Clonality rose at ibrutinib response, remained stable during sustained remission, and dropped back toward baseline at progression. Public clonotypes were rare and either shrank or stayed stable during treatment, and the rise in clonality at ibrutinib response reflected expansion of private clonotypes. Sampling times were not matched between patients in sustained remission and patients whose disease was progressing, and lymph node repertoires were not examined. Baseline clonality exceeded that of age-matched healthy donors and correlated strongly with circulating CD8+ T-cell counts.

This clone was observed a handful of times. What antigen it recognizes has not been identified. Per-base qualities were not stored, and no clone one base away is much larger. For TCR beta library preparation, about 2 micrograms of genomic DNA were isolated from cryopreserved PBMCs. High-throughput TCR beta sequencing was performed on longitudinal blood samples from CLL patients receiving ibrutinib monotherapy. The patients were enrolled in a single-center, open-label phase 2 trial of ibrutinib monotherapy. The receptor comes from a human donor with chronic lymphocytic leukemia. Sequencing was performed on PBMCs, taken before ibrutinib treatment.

The CDR3 loop reads CASSRDHSNQPQHF. The DNA is as follows: TGTGCCAGCAGCAGAGACCATAGCAATCAGCCCCAGCATTTT. The sequence links TRBV11-2 to TRBJ1-5, with the D gene call left open. The CDR3 runs 14 residues from the cysteine to the phenylalanine. Only the CDR3 DNA stays, 42 bases, in frame from base 1. V drops 5 bases and J drops 0 bases, leaving 8 bases in between. CDR1 and CDR2 are drawn from the germline V gene: SGHAT, FQNNGV.